This entry features one T cell receptor beta chain sequence. Its antigen is still unknown. These data are taken from a study of cytomegalovirus exposure and HLA in healthy donors. Findings and caveats of the study: A later analysis reportedly found fewer N-insertions in an Asian-associated ancestry cluster than the roughly 700-donor mean. When analyzed later, a missense DCLRE1C variant was found to be linked to TCR beta V- and J-gene trimming. Reports credit the classifier with highly specific, highly sensitive diagnosis of cytomegalovirus status.

Vbeta (60) and Jbeta (13) primers were used in the PCR. In the authors' methods: About 10 million shared chains were among the roughly 80 million unique TCR beta chains that a later analysis counted. The method was immunoSEQ multiplex PCR; TCRdb's version includes in-frame clones alone and lacks a portion of them. V and J calls and clone size come straight from that table; D and trimming were deduced from the DNA. Here the sample table reports 40,000 to 60,000 clones. V was pared by 5 bases and J by 12 bases, with 11 bases of the junction left unmatched. The CDR3 loop spans 15 amino acids. Germline V gives CDR1 SEHNR, CDR2 FQNEAQ (reference sequence).

Material: PBMCs. The chain employs TRBV7-9 and TRBJ2-1; 12 bases agree with TRBD2. The clonotype originates from a man aged 40-50 years in good health and CMV-seropositive. Here the CDR3 DNA reads TGTGCCAGCAGCGATCCGGGACTAGCGGGTCGTCCGCAGTTCTTC. Translation: CASSDPGLAGRPQFF.